A selection of T cell receptor beta chains follows, all from one sample in a study of PD-1 blockade in mismatch repair-deficient tumors. Profiled with immunoSEQ multiplex PCR; TCRdb holds only in-frame clones, not every one. This sample has 49,000 or so clones, with over 70% found just once. This specimen was peripheral blood, taken roughly 19 weeks after starting pembrolizumab. Every receptor here comes from an adult with mismatch repair-deficient cancer. Each CDR3 is given with its conserved first and last residue. The D gene is left open where the match is weak. A row's size may be missing; if present it is once, few, many or a size class.

j_call | d_call | clone_size | v_call | cdr3_aa | cdr3_nt
TRBJ2-7 | NA | medium-sized | TRBV7-9 | CASSLSTESYEQYF | TGTGCCAGCAGCTTGTCGACGGAGTCGTACGAGCAGTACTTC
TRBJ2-5 | NA | NA | TRBV7-2 | CASSWTREETQYF | TGTGCCAGCAGCTGGACAAGGGAAGAGACCCAGTACTTC
TRBJ2-7 | NA | NA | TRBV6-6 | CASCSEDISDEQYF | TGTGCCAGCTGCTCTGAGGACATTTCCGACGAGCAGTACTTC
TRBJ2-1 | TRBD2 | NA | TRBV2 | CASRVVRGTSVYNEQFF | TGTGCCAGCAGGGTGGTTCGCGGGACTAGCGTTTACAATGAGCAGTTCTTC
TRBJ2-1 | TRBD2 | NA | TRBV5-8 | CASSRGGWLGNEQFF | TGTGCCAGCAGCCGCGGGGGATGGTTGGGGAATGAGCAGTTCTTC
TRBJ1-4 | NA | NA | TRBV7-9 | CASSYTGRNEKLFF | TGTGCCAGCAGCTATACAGGGAGAAATGAAAAACTGTTTTTT
TRBJ2-2 | NA | NA | TRBV7-3 | CASSLIPGASSTGELFF | TGTGCCAGCAGCTTAATCCCCGGGGCTAGTAGCACCGGGGAGCTGTTTTTT
TRBJ2-7 | TRBD1 | NA | TRBV5-4 | CASSQTQGSPYEQYF | TGTGCCAGCAGCCAGACACAGGGGAGCCCCTACGAGCAGTACTTC
TRBJ1-1 | NA | once | TRBV6-6 | CASSYGTMNTEAFF | TGTGCCAGCAGTTACGGGACAATGAACACTGAAGCTTTCTTT
TRBJ1-2 | NA | NA | TRBV25-1 | CASSELGESNYGYTF | TGTGCCAGCAGTGAATTGGGAGAATCCAACTATGGCTACACCTTC
TRBJ2-1 | NA | few | TRBV30 | CAWSAPVKGNEQFF | TGTGCCTGGAGTGCCCCTGTCAAGGGGAATGAGCAGTTCTTC
TRBJ1-5 | NA | NA | TRBV9 | CASSEQGDNQPQHF | TGTGCCAGCAGCGAACAGGGTGACAATCAGCCCCAGCATTTT
TRBJ2-2 | NA | NA | TRBV6-6 | CASRGLNTGELFF | TGTGCCAGCAGGGGCCTGAACACCGGGGAGCTGTTTTTT
TRBJ2-3 | NA | NA | TRBV28 | CASSDLQGRGTDTQYF | TGTGCCAGCAGTGACCTGCAGGGGCGCGGTACAGATACGCAGTATTTT
TRBJ1-1 | TRBD1 | NA | TRBV2 | CAKGGRADEAFF | TGTGCCAAAGGGGGCCGAGCAGACGAAGCTTTCTTT
TRBJ1-2 | NA | once | TRBV19 | CASSMQDKNYGYTF | TGTGCCAGTAGTATGCAGGACAAGAACTATGGCTACACCTTC
TRBJ2-7 | NA | NA | TRBV19 | CASSTGGGIVLQYF | TGTGCCAGTAGTACCGGAGGGGGCATTGTTCTGCAGTACTTC
TRBJ1-4 | NA | NA | TRBV30 | CAWRTGTGNEKLFF | TGTGCCTGGAGGACCGGGACGGGGAATGAAAAACTGTTTTTT
TRBJ1-2 | NA | once | TRBV5-4 | CASSLGWGADGYTF | TGTGCCAGCAGCCTCGGTTGGGGGGCGGATGGCTACACCTTC
TRBJ2-4 | NA | NA | TRBV29-1 | CSASQDTTKNIQYF | TGCAGCGCATCTCAGGACACAACCAAAAACATTCAGTACTTC
TRBJ1-1 | NA | NA | TRBV2 | CASRLGAGTEAFF | TGTGCCAGCAGGCTGGGGGCTGGCACTGAAGCTTTCTTT
TRBJ2-5 | NA | once | TRBV27 | CASSLSPPCQETQYF | TGTGCCAGCAGTTTATCCCCCCCTTGTCAAGAGACCCAGTACTTC
TRBJ2-1 | TRBD2 | few | TRBV7-8 | CASSFRWEPSGRREQFF | TGTGCCAGCAGCTTTCGCTGGGAACCTAGCGGGAGAAGGGAGCAGTTCTTC
TRBJ1-5 | NA | once | TRBV19 | CASSITVGGNQPQHF | TGTGCCAGTAGTATTACGGTCGGTGGCAATCAGCCCCAGCATTTT
TRBJ2-1 | TRBD2 | NA | TRBV19 | CASSPSRLAREQFF | TGTGCCAGTAGTCCCTCGCGACTAGCCCGGGAGCAGTTCTTC
TRBJ1-1 | NA | NA | TRBV9 | CASRGGILENTEAFF | TGTGCCAGCAGGGGGGGTATATTGGAGAACACTGAAGCTTTCTTT